Listed here are 2 T cell receptor beta chains from one sample, sequenced in a study of a mutant IDH1 vaccine in newly diagnosed glioma. These receptors are not linked to any known antigen. Time point noted: week 23, last vaccination. Each dose delivered 300 ug of mutant IDH1 20-mer peptide subcutaneously with imiquimod. Some clones are missing from TCRdb's copy, which holds only in-frame ones; the method was immunoSEQ multiplex PCR. The data show around 54,000 clones, 80% to 90% seen once. Here the sequenced sample was PBMCs, taken from a glioma patient whose treatment included an IDH1 peptide vaccine. Source of these receptors: a man in his forties with glioma.

The rearrangement links TRBV5-1 to TRBJ1-5, with D unresolved. The germline V gene has CDR1 SGHRS and CDR2 YFSETQ. V was cut by 3 bases and J by 0 bases, with 16 bases left in between. CDR3 size: 17 residues. CDR3 sequence reads: CASSWRPLSYSNQPQHF. CDR3 coding DNA: TGCGCCAGCAGCTGGAGACCGTTATCATATAGCAATCAGCCCCAGCATTTT.

The chain uses TRBV5-1 and TRBJ1-4; 7 positions agree with TRBD1. CDR3 length equals 16 residues. CDR1 is SGHRS and CDR2 is YFSETQ in the germline V gene. Trimming cost V 7 bases and J 0 bases; bases outside gene matches: 9. The CDR3 DNA is TGCGCCAGCCGACGGACAGGACCTGCAACTAATGAAAAACTGTTTTTT. It translates to CASRRTGPATNEKLFF. The full variable domain, its missing parts supplied by reference TRBV5-1 and TRBJ1-4, is KAGVTQTPRYLIKTRGQQVTLSCSPISGHRSVSWYQQTPGQGLQFLFEYFSETQRNKGNFPGRFSGRQFSNSRSEMNVSTLELGDSALYLCASRRTGPATNEKLFFGSGTQLSVL.